This T cell receptor beta chain emerged from a study of response to subunit inactivated influenza vaccine (dated by TCRdb to between 2018 and 2020). For the wider study: The study used deep quantitative T cell receptor repertoire profiling to track responses to a trivalent subunit inactivated influenza vaccine. Here is what the overall study found, with its caveats: According to the authors, only a limited number of new T cells may be recruited by each seasonal influenza vaccination.

This clonotype was seen many times. Its antigen is not yet known. No per-base quality is available; no much larger clone lies one base away. Libraries were built with RT-PCR. The instrument given in TCRdb is Illumina HiSeq 2500. The public sequencing data were trimmed at Q25 with fastp and processed into clonotypes with MiXCR by TCRdb, which kept only in-frame beta chains. Every CDR3 protein is listed once, alongside the most common genes and DNA of its rows. The sample table records 400,000 to 550,000 distinct CDR3 sequences; roughly 27% of these occur just once. The top ten clonotypes cover 1.5% to 2% of the sample. The CDR3 goes from the cysteine to the phenylalanine over 14 residues. The retained sequence is limited to the CDR3, 42 bases, with the frame set at the first base. V sheds 2 bases and J sheds 2 bases, leaving 13 bases between their ends. Per the germline V gene (reference sequence), DFQATT is the CDR1 and SNEGSKA is the CDR2.

Material: CD4+ T cells sorted from PBMCs, obtained roughly 5 days after vaccination. The TCR was taken from a man in his forties or fifties who received an inactivated influenza vaccine. Donor details come from another sample of the same person, matched by shared clones. The chain links TRBV20-1 with TRBJ2-7, with TRBD2 perhaps the D gene, on 6 matching bases. The base sequence is TGCAGTGCTAGATCCGGTAGCGGAGCCTACGAGCAGTACTTC. Translated, this gives CSARSGSGAYEQYF.